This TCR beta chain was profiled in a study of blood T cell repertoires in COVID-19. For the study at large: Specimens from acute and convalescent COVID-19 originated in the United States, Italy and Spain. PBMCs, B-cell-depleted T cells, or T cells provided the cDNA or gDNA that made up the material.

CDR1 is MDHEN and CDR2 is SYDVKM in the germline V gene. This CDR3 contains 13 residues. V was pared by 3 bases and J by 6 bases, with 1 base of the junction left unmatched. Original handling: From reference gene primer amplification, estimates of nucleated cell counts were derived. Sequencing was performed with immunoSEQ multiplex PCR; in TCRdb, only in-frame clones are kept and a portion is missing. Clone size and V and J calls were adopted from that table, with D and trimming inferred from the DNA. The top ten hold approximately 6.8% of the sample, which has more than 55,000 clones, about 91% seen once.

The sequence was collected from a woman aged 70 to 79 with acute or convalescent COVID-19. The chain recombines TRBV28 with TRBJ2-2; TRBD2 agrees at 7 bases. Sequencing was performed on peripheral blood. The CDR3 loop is CASSLGGAGELFF. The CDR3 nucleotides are TGTGCCAGCAGTTTGGGGGGGGCCGGGGAGCTGTTTTTT.